This TCR beta chain was sequenced in a study of blood T cell repertoires in COVID-19. As for the study in general: The analysed material was cDNA or gDNA that came from T cells, B-cell-depleted T cells, or PBMCs.

Germline trimming cut 4 bases from V and 2 bases from J; bases unmatched to any gene: 3. CDR1 and CDR2 (germline): SGHRS, YFSETQ. There are 14 residues in the CDR3. One Seattle source followed patients from active infection through their disease course. Produced via immunoSEQ multiplex PCR; TCRdb's table is partial and in-frame only. This sample carries approximately 400,000 clones, about 91% of them seen once, and the ten largest clones take approximately 12%. This rearrangement joins TRBV5-1 to TRBJ2-7; 10 nucleotides agree with TRBD2. The clonotype originates from a woman aged 45-60 years with COVID-19, enrolled during active disease. Material for sequencing was peripheral blood. The CDR3 is CASSKTSGAYEQYF. CDR3 in DNA: TGCGCCAGCAGCAAAACTAGCGGGGCCTACGAGCAGTACTTC. The variable domain in full, with the rest retrieved from reference TRBV5-1 and TRBJ2-7, is KAGVTQTPRYLIKTRGQQVTLSCSPISGHRSVSWYQQTPGQGLQFLFEYFSETQRNKGNFPGRFSGRQFSNSRSEMNVSTLELGDSALYLCASSKTSGAYEQYFGPGTRLTVT.